Shown below are 30 T cell receptor beta chains from a single sample sequenced in a study of vaccination effects on CD4 cells after COVID-19. No antigen has been identified for these receptors. Once cultured for approximately 10 days, the cells underwent separation to obtain CD4+ T cells. The vaccine given was either BNT162b2 or mRNA-1273, in two doses. The method was immunoSEQ multiplex PCR; TCRdb's version includes in-frame clones alone and lacks a portion of them. The sample holds about 71,000 clones, under 80% seen once. The sample in question was CD4+ T cells from PBMCs cultured without peptide, obtained after COVID-19 vaccination. All receptors come from a human donor who received a COVID-19 vaccine.

The V and J genes are TRBV5-6 and TRBJ1-2; D is unclear. The V gene's germline CDR1 is SGHDT and CDR2 YYEEEE. CDR3 length equals 14 residues. The germline V and J ends were trimmed by 0 bases and 4 bases, with 10 bases remaining between them. The CDR3 DNA reads as TGTGCCAGCAGCTTGGACTCGGAGGGCTATGGCTACACCTTC. Translating gives CASSLDSEGYGYTF.

The rearrangement joins TRBV3-1 (or the pseudogene TRBV3-2) to TRBJ2-7; perhaps TRBD1 as D (6 bases). Trimming left V 1 base short and J 3 bases short, with 13 bases between. The CDR3 totals 15 residues. Germline lookup yields CDR1 LGHDT and CDR2 YNNKEL (reference sequence). The CDR3 DNA reads as TGTGCCAGCAGCCAAGCCTCCAGGGGAGTCTACGAGCAGTACGTC. Amino acid sequence: CASSQASRGVYEQYV.

The chain links TRBV9 to TRBJ1-1, with 12 bases lining up with TRBD1. V gave up 3 bases and J gave up 4 bases; unmatched junction bases: 4. There are 15 residues in the CDR3. Germline values: CDR1 SGDLS, CDR2 YYNGEE. CDR3: CASSGRDRGPTEAFF. The CDR3 region has the DNA TGTGCCAGCAGCGGTCGGGACAGGGGGCCCACTGAAGCTTTCTTT.

The J gene is TRBJ1-1, the V gene TRBV5-4; D is ambiguous. The length of the CDR3 is 15 residues. With 0 bases removed from V and 0 bases from J, the gap between germline ends came to 9 bases. Germline CDR1 and CDR2: SGHNT and YYREEE (reference sequence). The CDR3 protein is CASSLVTDMNTEAFF. CDR3 DNA: TGTGCCAGCAGCTTGGTGACGGATATGAACACTGAAGCTTTCTTT. The whole variable domain, remainder taken from reference TRBV5-4 and TRBJ1-1, is ETGVTQSPTHLIKTRGQQVTLRCSSQSGHNTVSWYQQALGQGPQFIFQYYREEENGRGNFPPRFSGLQFPNYSSELNVNALELDDSALYLCASSLVTDMNTEAFFGQGTRLTVV.

The chain employs TRBV4-1 and TRBJ1-6; D is uncertain. V shed 1 base and J shed 6 bases, with 10 bases lying between them. Germline-derived CDR1 and CDR2 are MGHRA and YSYEKL. The CDR3 spans 15 residues. CDR3 sequence (DNA): TGCGCCAGCAGCCAAGTGTGGCTAAGTAATTCACCCCTCCACTTT. It is translated as CASSQVWLSNSPLHF.

V is TRBV28 and J is TRBJ1-1; D ambiguous. CDR3 size: 12 residues. V shed 6 bases and J shed 0 bases, with 5 bases lying between them. Germline V gene lookup returns CDR1 MDHEN and CDR2 SYDVKM. The CDR3 coding sequence is TGTGCCAGCAGCCTTATGAACACTGAAGCTTTCTTT. Translating it yields CASSLMNTEAFF.

This clone occurred once. V is TRBV7-3 and J is TRBJ2-3; possible D gene TRBD2, 6 bases. The CDR3 is 14 residues long. Looked up from germline, CDR1 is SGHTA and CDR2 is FQGTGA. Deletions cut 5 bases from V and 1 base from J, with 10 bases between. CDR3 sequence (DNA): TGTGCCAGCAGCAAAACGGGGGGCACAGATACGCAGTATTTT. It codes for CASSKTGGTDTQYF. The full variable domain, in which reference TRBV7-3 and TRBJ2-3 provide the parts outside the CDR3, is GAGVSQTPSNKVTEKGKYVELRCDPISGHTALYWYRQSLGQGPEFLIYFQGTGAADDSGLPNDRFFAVRPEGSVSTLKIQRTERGDSAVYLCASSKTGGTDTQYFGPGTRLTVL.

V and J are TRBV18 and TRBJ2-2; D possibly corresponds to TRBD1 (6 bases). The V and J ends lost 4 bases and 4 bases respectively, with 16 bases between them. Looked up from germline, CDR1 is KGHSH and CDR2 is LQKENI. The CDR3 extends over 16 amino acids. The chain's CDR3 is CASSQQGRGFTGELFF. In DNA, the CDR3 is TGTGCCAGCTCACAACAGGGAAGAGGGTTCACCGGGGAGCTGTTTTTT.

The chain recombines TRBV28 with TRBJ2-2, with 7 bases identical to TRBD2. The CDR3 runs to 11 residues. In germline, CDR1 is MDHEN, CDR2 SYDVKM. J lost 13 bases, V lost 8 bases, and 7 bases had no gene match. The DNA of the CDR3 is TGTGCCAGCGGAAAAGCGGGGAGGCTGTTTTTT. Its translation: CASGKAGRLFF. Drawing the rest from reference TRBV28 and TRBJ2-2, the complete variable domain is DVKVTQSSRYLVKRTGEKVFLECVQDMDHENMFWYRQDPGLGLRLIYFSYDVKMKEKGDIPEGYSVSREKKERFSLILESASTNQTSMYLCASGKAGRLFFGEGSRLTVL.

V usage is TRBV5-4 and J usage is TRBJ2-7; 11 nucleotides align to TRBD1. CDR3 length: 15 amino acids. CDR1 is SGHNT, CDR2 YYREEE, per germline (reference sequence). The CDR3 is CTSSHGGQGAYEQYV. The CDR3 nucleotides are TGTACCAGCTCCCATGGTGGACAGGGGGCTTACGAGCAGTACGTC.

This clone was observed a single time. The genes are TRBV6-5 and TRBJ1-1, with D hard to call. The CDR3 is made up of 11 amino acids. Germline V gene lookup returns CDR1 MNHEY and CDR2 SVGAGI. The V gene lost 5 bases and the J gene lost 7 bases, with 8 bases spanning the gap. CDR3 DNA sequence: TGTGCCAGCAGTCCGTACAGTGAAGCTTTCTTT. Its translation is CASSPYSEAFF.

V usage is TRBV5-6 and J usage is TRBJ2-7; D is ambiguous. This CDR3 has 13 residues. CDR1 is SGHDT, CDR2 YYEEEE, per germline. Between the trimmed V and J ends, which lost 4 bases and 2 bases, there was a span of 10 bases. CDR3 nucleotide sequence: TGTGCCAGCAGCAAACAAATAACCTACGAGCAGTACGTC. Residues: CASSKQITYEQYV.

The chain couples TRBV10-2 to TRBJ2-5; D may be TRBD1 or TRBD2 (5 bases each). V lost 1 base and J 10 bases, leaving 13 bases between the germline ends. CDR1 is WSHSY, CDR2 SAAADI, per germline. The CDR3 contains 13 residues. CDR3 DNA sequence: TGCGCCAGCAGTGAGTTAGGGACGGCGCGCCAGTACTTC. This sequence encodes CASSELGTARQYF.

The rearrangement uses TRBV7-8 and TRBJ2-5; TRBD1 agrees at 11 bases. This CDR3 is built from 18 residues. The ends lost 1 base at V and 5 bases at J; junction bases unmatched: 12. Germline assignment: CDR1 SGHVS and CDR2 FQNEAQ. DNA for the CDR3: TGTGCCAGCAGCTTAGTCCAAGTCCGGACAGGGGGCTATGAGACCCAGTACTTC. It encodes CASSLVQVRTGGYETQYF. The full variable domain, rest sourced from reference TRBV7-8 and TRBJ2-5, is GAGVSQSPRYKVAKRGQDVALRCDPISGHVSLFWYQQALGQGPEFLTYFQNEAQLDKSGLPSDRFFAERPEGSVSTLKIQRTQQEDSAVYLCASSLVQVRTGGYETQYFGPGTRLLVL.

The rearrangement joins TRBV6-5 to TRBJ1-5, with D maybe TRBD1 (5 bases). In germline, CDR1 is MNHEY, CDR2 SVGAGI. V was shortened by 6 bases and J by 4 bases, with 10 bases between the two germline ends. CDR3 length equals 13 residues. CDR3 bases: TGTGCCAGCAGAGACAGCGGGAATCAGCCCCAGCATTTT. The encoded protein is CASRDSGNQPQHF.

V and J are TRBV4-3 and TRBJ1-4, with a possible D match to TRBD1 (5 bases). Between the trimmed V and J ends, which lost 0 bases and 7 bases, there was a span of 12 bases. The germline V gene has CDR1 LGHNA and CDR2 YSLEER. CDR3 length equals 15 residues. The CDR3 nucleotides read TGCGCCAGCAGCCAAGAGGCAGGGCGGGGTGAAAAACTGTTTTTT. It translates to CASSQEAGRGEKLFF.

The chain combines TRBV6-5 with TRBJ1-1, with TRBD1 as a possible D gene (6 bases). Germline assignment: CDR1 MNHEY and CDR2 SVGAGI. The CDR3 loop spans 11 amino acids. V lost 5 bases and J lost 6, with 7 bases in between. CDR3 in amino acids: CASSRGSEAFF. Here the CDR3 DNA reads TGTGCCAGCAGTAGGGGGTCTGAAGCTTTCTTT.

The chain links TRBV18 to TRBJ1-2; no clear D gene. The CDR3 is made up of 14 amino acids. The V and J ends lost 0 bases and 8 bases respectively, with 13 bases between them. Germline values: CDR1 KGHSH, CDR2 LQKENI. Here the CDR3 reads CASSPPSRFGGYTF. As DNA, the CDR3 is TGTGCCAGCTCACCACCGTCCAGGTTCGGGGGCTACACCTTC. The full variable domain, its missing parts supplied by reference TRBV18 and TRBJ1-2, is NAGVMQNPRHLVRRRGQEARLRCSPMKGHSHVYWYRQLPEEGLKFMVYLQKENIIDESGMPKERFSAEFPKEGPSILRIQQVVRGDSAAYFCASSPPSRFGGYTFGSGTRLTVV.

The rearrangement joins TRBV9 to TRBJ2-3, with TRBD2 matching 10 bases. Germline trimming cut 0 bases from V and 3 bases from J; bases unmatched to any gene: 7. The CDR3 is 17 amino acids. The germline V gene encodes CDR1 SGDLS and CDR2 YYNGEE. CDR3 DNA: TGTGCCAGCAGCGTAGCTACGAGCGGGGGGGCAACAGATACGCAGTATTTT. This gives the protein CASSVATSGGATDTQYF.

This rearrangement joins TRBV10-1 to TRBJ2-5; 7 bases line up with TRBD1. With V trimmed by 1 base and J by 2 bases, 4 bases remained unmatched. The CDR3 is 15 amino acids. Germline assignment: CDR1 WNHNN and CDR2 SYGVQD (reference sequence). The CDR3 here is CASSELTGVQETQYF. In DNA form, the CDR3 reads TGCGCCAGCAGTGAGTTAACAGGGGTACAAGAGACCCAGTACTTC.

The chain has TRBV5-5 and TRBJ2-1; 9 positions match TRBD1. With V trimmed by 4 bases and J by 6 bases, 8 bases remained unmatched. Germline lookup yields CDR1 SGHKS and CDR2 YYEKEE (reference sequence). This CDR3 comprises 15 residues. The CDR3 protein is CASSPGGTGINEQFF. For the CDR3, the DNA is TGTGCCAGCAGCCCTGGGGGGACAGGGATCAATGAGCAGTTCTTC.

This clone was recorded a few times. The chain joins TRBV7-3 to TRBJ2-2, with no clear D. Germline V gene sequence: CDR1 SGHTA, CDR2 FQGTGA. This CDR3 comprises 15 residues. Trimming pared 0 bases from V and 2 bases from J, leaving 7 bases between. This chain's CDR3 is CASSLTTLNTGELFF. The CDR3, as DNA: TGTGCCAGCAGCTTAACAACACTCAACACCGGGGAGCTGTTTTTT.

Remarks on this clone: Within the sample, other DNA sequences also encode this same CDR3. The chain recombines TRBV24-1 with TRBJ2-5, with a possible D match to TRBD1 (6 bases). V lost 3 bases to trimming and J lost 2 bases, with 12 bases between them. The CDR3 runs 15 residues. Germline CDR1 KGHDR, CDR2 SFDVKD. CDR3 sequence: CATSDAGAPQETQYF. In DNA form, the CDR3 reads TGTGCCACCAGTGATGCAGGGGCACCTCAAGAGACCCAGTACTTC.

This clone was observed a handful of times. The genes are TRBV19 and TRBJ1-6; D remains unclear. The CDR3 sequence is 14 residues long. Trimming removed 1 base from V and 7 bases from J, with 8 bases in between. Germline loops: CDR1 LNHDA, CDR2 SQIVND (reference sequence). The DNA of the CDR3 is TGTGCCAGTAGTATAGCCGGGCAAAATTCACCCCTCCACTTT. Its protein product is CASSIAGQNSPLHF.

The J gene is TRBJ1-5, the V gene TRBV4-3; no reliable D call. The CDR3 runs to 15 residues. Germline V CDR1 and CDR2: LGHNA, YSLEER. The V gene lost 0 bases and the J gene lost 3 bases, with 9 bases spanning the gap. The CDR3 coding sequence is TGCGCCAGCAGCCAAGACCGACGGAACAATCAGCCCCAGCATTTT. Residues: CASSQDRRNNQPQHF.

This clone was counted a few times. The chain couples TRBV2 to TRBJ1-5; no clear D. Trimming stripped 7 bases from V and 0 bases from J, with 7 bases between. The germline gives CDR1 SNHLY, CDR2 FYNNEI. This CDR3 has 13 residues. DNA of the CDR3: TGTGCCAGCACCAGTACTAGCAATCAGCCCCAGCATTTT. This gives the protein CASTSTSNQPQHF.

The chain joins TRBV10-1 to TRBJ1-1; D unresolved. Germline V CDR1 and CDR2: WNHNN, SYGVQD (reference sequence). The CDR3 length is 15 residues. Trimming removed 2 bases from V and 1 base from J, with 11 bases in between. The CDR3 is CASSEQQVANTEAFF. CDR3 coding DNA: TGCGCCAGCAGTGAGCAGCAGGTCGCGAACACTGAAGCTTTCTTT.

This sequence joins TRBV5-4 and TRBJ1-1; 7 bases align to TRBD1. The CDR3 has 15 residues. Trimming at V came to 3 bases and at J to 3 bases, leaving 8 bases not matched to a gene. CDR1 is SGHNT, CDR2 YYREEE, per germline (reference sequence). CDR3 residues: CASSSNRGGYTEAFF. The CDR3, as DNA: TGTGCCAGCAGCTCCAACAGGGGCGGTTACACTGAAGCTTTCTTT. The full variable domain, completed using reference TRBV5-4 and TRBJ1-1, is ETGVTQSPTHLIKTRGQQVTLRCSSQSGHNTVSWYQQALGQGPQFIFQYYREEENGRGNFPPRFSGLQFPNYSSELNVNALELDDSALYLCASSSNRGGYTEAFFGQGTRLTVV.

In this sample, this clone turned up once. The chain employs TRBV21-1 and TRBJ2-3; the DNA was not used to check the table's D call, TRBD2. TRBV21-1 is annotated as a pseudogene. CDR3 length: 13 amino acids. The CDR3 DNA sequence: TGTGCCAGCAGCAAAGACGGGAAAGATACGCAGTATTTT. It encodes CASSKDGKDTQYF.

This sequence joins TRBV18 and TRBJ1-5; D unclear. Trimming removed 0 bases at V and 1 base at J, with 4 bases between. This CDR3 has 14 residues. CDR1 is KGHSH and CDR2 is LQKENI in the germline V gene. This chain's CDR3 is CASSPPGSNQPQHF. The CDR3 region has the DNA TGTGCCAGCTCACCACCAGGGAGCAATCAGCCCCAGCATTTT.